The 9 T cell receptor beta chains reported below all come from one sample, sequenced in a study of blood T cell repertoires in COVID-19. Clones were sequenced by immunoSEQ multiplex PCR, and TCRdb holds only the in-frame ones, with some missing. The table has 300,000 to 450,000 clones, roughly nine tenths seen once. Sequencing used PBMCs or T cells enriched from blood (not recorded which). Receptor source: a man between 18 and 35 years old who had recovered from COVID-19.

The rearrangement joins TRBV28 to TRBJ2-7; 7 bases match TRBD2. The germline CDR1 and CDR2 sequences are MDHEN and SYDVKM. The junction had 13 bases not matched to a gene; V was cut back by 7 bases and J by 1 base. CDR3 length equals 16 residues. The CDR3 DNA is TGTGCCAGCACCCCCCCGGGGCTAGCGGCTTCCTACGAGCAGTACTTC. Its translation is CASTPPGLAASYEQYF.

This clone has only one observation. The chain combines TRBV18 with TRBJ1-2; 9 positions match TRBD1. From germline, CDR1 is KGHSH and CDR2 LQKENI. The V segment lost 4 bases and the J segment 5 bases; nucleotides outside the gene matches: 5. The CDR3 has 14 residues. The CDR3 protein is CASSLRQGEYGYTF. The CDR3 DNA sequence: TGTGCCAGCTCACTTAGACAGGGGGAATATGGCTACACCTTC.

The V gene is TRBV12-5, the J gene TRBJ2-3; 7 nucleotides match TRBD2. V dropped 5 bases and J dropped 1; count of bases not matched to a gene: 9. Germline V gives CDR1 LGHNT, CDR2 FRNRAP. The CDR3 extends over 16 amino acids. DNA for the CDR3: TGTGCTAGTGGTGGATTAGGGACTACCCGCACAGATACGCAGTATTTT. Protein sequence: CASGGLGTTRTDTQYF. The full variable domain, in which reference TRBV12-5 and TRBJ2-3 provide the parts outside the CDR3, is DARVTQTPRHKVTEMGQEVTMRCQPILGHNTVFWYRQTMMQGLELLAYFRNRAPLDDSGMPKDRFSAEMPDATLATLKIQPSEPRDSAVYFCASGGLGTTRTDTQYFGPGTRLTVL.

The chain combines TRBV6-5 with TRBJ2-3; TRBD2 aligns across 10 bases. CDR1 is MNHEY, CDR2 SVGAGI, per germline. V lost 5 bases to trimming and J lost 3 bases; unmatched junction nucleotides: 5. The CDR3 consists of 15 residues. The DNA of the CDR3 is TGTGCCAGCAGTCAACTAGCGGGAACGACAGATACGCAGTATTTT. Its protein product is CASSQLAGTTDTQYF.

V gene TRBV4-1 combines with J gene TRBJ2-7, with D perhaps TRBD1 (6 bases). The CDR3 runs to 16 residues. V lost 4 bases to trimming and J lost 4 bases, with 20 bases between them. CDR1 is MGHRA, CDR2 YSYEKL, per germline. The CDR3 nucleotides are TGCGCCAGCAGCCGAGGGGTACAGGGTAAGTTATACGAGCAGTACTTC. As protein: CASSRGVQGKLYEQYF.

The chain has TRBV14 and TRBJ1-4; D unclear. V was shortened by 4 bases and J by 0 bases, with 9 bases between the two germline ends. This CDR3 has 15 residues. Germline V gene sequence: CDR1 SGHDN, CDR2 FVKESK. The CDR3 protein is CASSRLLATNEKLFF. The CDR3 nucleotides are TGTGCCAGCAGCCGCCTTCTAGCAACTAATGAAAAACTGTTTTTT.

This clone was seen a single time. The CDR3 here is CASSHSETQYF. As DNA, the CDR3 is TGTGCCAGCAGCCACTCGGAGACCCAGTACTTC. The chain couples TRBV6-5 to TRBJ2-5; D is ambiguous. This CDR3 has 11 amino acids. Germline assignment: CDR1 MNHEY and CDR2 SVGAGI. Trimming stripped 6 bases from V and 5 bases from J, with 7 bases between.

This chain links TRBV19 with TRBJ2-7; 10 bases fit TRBD2. The CDR3 is 16 amino acids. The V and J ends lost 4 bases and 6 bases, in that order; junction bases with no gene match: 12. The germline V gene has CDR1 LNHDA and CDR2 SQIVND (reference sequence). The CDR3 is CASSNPGASGSFEQYF. Here the CDR3 DNA reads TGTGCCAGTAGTAACCCAGGGGCTAGCGGGAGTTTCGAGCAGTACTTC.

The V gene is TRBV7-7, the J gene TRBJ2-1; tentative D call: TRBD1 (6 bases). Germline loops: CDR1 SSHAT, CDR2 FNYEAQ (reference sequence). This CDR3 is built from 15 residues. V shed 5 bases and J shed 2 bases, with 13 bases lying between them. CDR3 residues: CASSMGAVPYNEQFF. CDR3 coding DNA: TGTGCCAGCAGCATGGGGGCGGTACCCTACAATGAGCAGTTCTTC.